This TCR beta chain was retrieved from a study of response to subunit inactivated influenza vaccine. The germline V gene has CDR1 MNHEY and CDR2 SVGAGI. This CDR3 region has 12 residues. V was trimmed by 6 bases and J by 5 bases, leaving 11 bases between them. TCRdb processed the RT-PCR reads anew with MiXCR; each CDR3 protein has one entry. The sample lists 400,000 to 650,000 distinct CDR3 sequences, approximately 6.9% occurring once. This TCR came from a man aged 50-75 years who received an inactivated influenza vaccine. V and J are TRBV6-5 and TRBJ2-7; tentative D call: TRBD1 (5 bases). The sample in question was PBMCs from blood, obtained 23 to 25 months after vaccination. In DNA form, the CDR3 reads TGTGCCAGCAGCAGAAAAGGGGACGAGCAGTACTTC. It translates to CASSRKGDEQYF.